Presented here are 32 T cell receptor beta chains from one specimen sequenced in a study of identical twins. MiXCR was run by TCRdb on the 5' RACE reads, yielding one entry per CDR3 protein. The sample records under 500,000 distinct CDR3 sequences, over 11% being singletons. The sample was also reused in another study, on yellow fever vaccine responses in identical twins.

Material: CD4+ T cells sorted from blood. These receptors all come from a woman younger than 35 in good health.

V is TRBV7-3 and J is TRBJ2-1, with 13 positions matching TRBD2. Germline CDR1 SGHTA, CDR2 FQGTGA. V shed 1 base and J 8 bases; nucleotides not matched to a gene: 8. The CDR3 is made up of 17 amino acids. The CDR3 nucleotides are TGTGCCAGCAGCTTAAATCCGCGGACTAGCGGGGGCTATGAGCAGTTCTTC. It encodes CASSLNPRTSGGYEQFF.

This sequence joins TRBV7-9 and TRBJ1-6, with D maybe TRBD1 (6 bases). The germline V gene encodes CDR1 SEHNR and CDR2 FQNEAQ (reference sequence). V was cut by 2 bases and J by 9 bases, with 11 bases left in between. The CDR3 consists of 14 residues. The chain's CDR3 is CASSLPSDSSPLHF. The CDR3 region has the DNA TGTGCCAGCAGCTTACCGTCGGACAGTTCACCCCTCCACTTT.

This clonotype was seen only a few times. The chain joins TRBV28 to TRBJ2-5; D call uncertain. V shed 3 bases and J shed 5 bases, with 7 bases lying between them. The CDR3 is 12 amino acids. In germline, CDR1 is MDHEN, CDR2 SYDVKM. The CDR3 spells CASSFLHETQYF. The CDR3 DNA reads TGTGCCAGCAGTTTCCTACACGAGACCCAGTACTTC.

A few counts support this clonotype. This chain joins TRBV11-2 and TRBJ2-1; D is unclear. The CDR3 runs to 14 residues. Trimming took off 0 bases at V and 15 bases at J, with 18 bases between the two ends. Germline-derived CDR1 and CDR2 are SGHAT and FQNNGV. The CDR3: CASSLDITARSRFF. CDR3 nucleotides: TGTGCCAGCAGCTTAGATATTACCGCCCGATCCCGGTTCTTC.

This clonotype occurred a few times. This chain uses TRBV18 with TRBJ2-1; D may be TRBD1 or TRBD2 (5 bases each). Germline lookup yields CDR1 KGHSH and CDR2 LQKENI. Trimming removed 2 bases at V and 10 bases at J, with 15 bases between. The CDR3 totals 14 residues. Written as DNA, the CDR3 is TGTGCCAGCTCACCAGTTGGTGGGGGACGAGAGCAGTTCTTC. Its translation: CASSPVGGGREQFF.

This clonotype appeared a few times. The rearrangement links TRBV7-9 to TRBJ1-2, with D possibly matching TRBD1 (5 bases). Germline V CDR1 and CDR2: SEHNR, FQNEAQ (reference sequence). The CDR3 runs 15 residues. The chain's CDR3 is CAVSGAPRTNYGYTF. CDR3 nucleotide sequence: TGTGCGGTCTCCGGGGCGCCAAGAACTAACTATGGCTACACCTTC.

This clonotype was seen only once. This sequence joins TRBV6-5 and TRBJ2-3, with a weak D call TRBD2 (7 bases). This CDR3 has 16 residues. Trimming cost V 4 bases and J 2 bases, with 16 bases left between them. Germline assignment: CDR1 MNHEY and CDR2 SVGAGI. In DNA form, the CDR3 reads TGTGCCAGCAGTTTTGAGGCGGGGGCCAACACAGATACGCAGTATTTT. Encoded protein: CASSFEAGANTDTQYF.

This clonotype was seen at least ten times. The CDR3 spells CASSLAGLAGVTEAFF. The DNA of the CDR3 is TGCGCCAGCAGCTTGGCCGGGCTCGCAGGGGTTACTGAAGCTTTCTTT. The genes are TRBV5-1 and TRBJ1-1, with a tentative D call TRBD1 (6 bases). Between the trimmed V and J ends, which lost 0 bases and 5 bases, there was a span of 17 bases. CDR1 is SGHRS, CDR2 YFSETQ, per germline. CDR3 size: 16 residues.

The table lists this clonotype with a few counts. V and J are TRBV5-6 and TRBJ2-7, with D perhaps being TRBD1 or TRBD2 (5 bases each). The germline gives CDR1 SGHDT, CDR2 YYEEEE. This CDR3 has 14 residues. Trimming left V 3 bases short and J 2 bases short, with 12 bases between. CDR3 sequence reads: CASSSWDGTYEQYF. The DNA of the CDR3 is TGTGCCAGCAGCTCGTGGGACGGAACCTACGAGCAGTACTTC.

The CDR3 bases are TGCAGTGCCCACCCAAGGCGGGGGGGCGGGGAGACCCAGTACTTC. Protein sequence: CSAHPRRGGGETQYF. The rearrangement uses TRBV20-1 and TRBJ2-5; TRBD2 matches 9 bases. Per the germline V gene, CDR1 is DFQATT and CDR2 is SNEGSKA (reference sequence). V shed 6 bases and J 5 bases; nucleotides not matched to a gene: 13. This CDR3 has 15 amino acids.

This clonotype was observed a handful of times. V is TRBV3-1 and J is TRBJ2-5, with 16 positions matching TRBD2. CDR1 LGHDT and CDR2 YNNKEL come from the germline V gene (reference sequence). The CDR3 consists of 14 residues. The trim removed 6 bases at V and 5 bases at J, leaving 0 bases unmatched. CDR3 sequence reads: CASRGLAGGETQYF. DNA for the CDR3: TGTGCCAGCAGGGGACTAGCGGGAGGGGAGACCCAGTACTTC.

The chain recombines TRBV3-1 with TRBJ2-2, with 13 nucleotides matching TRBD2. The germline V gene has CDR1 LGHDT and CDR2 YNNKEL (reference sequence). The CDR3 extends over 20 amino acids. With 4 bases clipped from V and 5 bases from J, the junction kept 16 bases outside the gene matches. CDR3 DNA sequence: TGTGCCAGCAGCCCTGTCTCGACTAGCGGGGGGCTTAGTAGGACCGGGGAGCTGTTTTTT. Protein sequence: CASSPVSTSGGLSRTGELFF.

This chain joins TRBV4-3 and TRBJ2-2; TRBD2 matches at 7 bases. Germline V CDR1 and CDR2: LGHNA, YSLEER. The CDR3 contains 16 residues. V shed 1 base and J 0 bases; nucleotides not matched to a gene: 2. CDR3 DNA: TGCGCCAGCAGCCAAGGGGGGGGAGCGAACACCGGGGAGCTGTTTTTT. Amino acid sequence: CASSQGGGANTGELFF.

The chain employs TRBV28 and TRBJ2-2; D is unclear. Trimming shortened V by 8 bases and J by 0 bases, and 16 bases separated the two germline ends. The CDR3 has 16 residues. Germline CDR1 MDHEN, CDR2 SYDVKM. DNA for the CDR3: TGTGCCAGCGCTAACAGTGGGGTTCCGAACACCGGGGAGCTGTTTTTT. This translates into CASANSGVPNTGELFF.

This sequence joins TRBV5-1 and TRBJ1-4; the D gene is possibly TRBD1 (5 bases). Trimming removed 0 bases at V and 3 bases at J, with 6 bases between. Germline CDR1 and CDR2: SGHRS and YFSETQ. The CDR3 sequence is 14 residues long. The CDR3 sequence is CASSLGQSNEKLFF. As DNA, the CDR3 is TGCGCCAGCAGCTTGGGACAGTCTAATGAAAAACTGTTTTTT.

Turning to this clonotype: One end of the junction fails to match germline, which may point to a read error. This sequence joins TRBV3-1 and TRBJ2-5, with TRBD2 matching 9 bases. The germline gives CDR1 LGHDT, CDR2 YNNKEL (reference sequence). This CDR3 region has 17 residues. This CDR3 reads CASCQDPISGSQETQYF. The CDR3 DNA sequence: TGTGCCAGCTGCCAAGATCCTATTAGCGGGAGTCAAGAGACCCAGTACTTC.

In its sample, this clonotype was seen a few times. The V gene is TRBV5-1, the J gene TRBJ2-7; TRBD1 or TRBD2 may be the D gene (5 bases each). Trimming pared 4 bases from V and 2 bases from J, leaving 16 bases between. In germline, CDR1 is SGHRS, CDR2 YFSETQ. The CDR3 loop spans 15 amino acids. The CDR3 spells CASSPRWDGTYEQYF. The CDR3 DNA follows: TGCGCCAGCAGCCCGCGATGGGACGGAACCTACGAGCAGTACTTC.

This clonotype was recorded a few times. The chain carries TRBV5-6 and TRBJ1-6; D unresolved. V was trimmed by 6 bases and J by 7 bases, leaving 14 bases between them. The germline gives CDR1 SGHDT, CDR2 YYEEEE. The CDR3 spans 14 residues. The CDR3 DNA reads TGTGCCAGCATCGAACCAACACCAAATTCACCCCTCCACTTT. Its translation: CASIEPTPNSPLHF.

This clonotype was picked up many times. The V gene is TRBV27, the J gene TRBJ1-2; TRBD1 might be the D (6 bases). V lost 6 bases and J 7 bases, leaving 15 bases between the germline ends. This CDR3 is built from 13 residues. Per germline, CDR1 MNHEY and CDR2 SMNVEV (reference sequence). CDR3 region: CASSPARGFGYTF. CDR3 nucleotide sequence: TGTGCCAGCAGCCCCGCCAGGGGTTTTGGCTACACCTTC.

The chain uses TRBV12-3 or TRBV12-4 and TRBJ2-2, with 7 nucleotides matching TRBD2. This CDR3 region has 16 residues. After removal of 3 bases from V and 2 bases from J, the junction contained 6 bases not matched to a gene. The CDR3 here is CASSFTASGNTGELFF. The DNA for the CDR3 is TGTGCCAGCAGTTTTACGGCTAGCGGTAACACCGGGGAGCTGTTTTTT.

The V and J genes are TRBV2 and TRBJ2-1; a possible D gene is TRBD2 (6 bases). There are 14 residues in the CDR3. The V end lost 6 bases, the J end lost 2 bases, and 11 bases lay between the germline ends. Per the germline V gene, CDR1 is SNHLY and CDR2 is FYNNEI. CDR3 sequence: CASRYTSPYNEQFF. CDR3 DNA: TGTGCCAGCAGGTATACTAGCCCCTACAATGAGCAGTTCTTC.

V is TRBV11-3 and J is TRBJ2-3; D unclear. Germline loops: CDR1 SGHNT, CDR2 YENEEA. V lost 2 bases to trimming and J lost 9 bases, with 9 bases between them. The CDR3 runs to 12 residues. CDR3 coding DNA: TGTGCCAGCAGCTTAATTTCTGGGACGCAGTATTTT. Residues: CASSLISGTQYF.

This clonotype was observed a handful of times. The CDR3 nucleotides read TGCGCCAGCAGCAGTGGTGGCAACCCCTACGAGCAGTACTTC. Protein product: CASSSGGNPYEQYF. The chain couples TRBV5-1 to TRBJ2-7, with D uncertain. Germline V CDR1 and CDR2: SGHRS, YFSETQ. With 4 bases removed from V and 2 bases from J, the gap between germline ends came to 13 bases. The CDR3 extends over 14 amino acids.

This clonotype was seen repeatedly, ten times or more. The chain uses TRBV2 and TRBJ2-2, with D perhaps matching TRBD2 (5 bases). V lost 5 bases and J lost 4, with 14 bases in between. The CDR3 sequence is 15 residues long. The germline gives CDR1 SNHLY, CDR2 FYNNEI. CDR3 sequence: CASSNRASGTGELFF. The CDR3 coding sequence is TGTGCCAGCAGTAACAGAGCAAGCGGCACCGGGGAGCTGTTTTTT.

The CDR3 is CASSPETYEQYF. CDR3 nucleotide sequence: TGTGCCAGCAGCCCCGAGACGTACGAGCAGTACTTC. V gene TRBV16 combines with J gene TRBJ2-7; D remains ambiguous. CDR1 is KGHSY and CDR2 is FQNENV in the germline V gene. Trimming left V 4 bases short and J 4 bases short, with 8 bases between. This CDR3 has 12 amino acids.

This chain's CDR3 is CSAPRHIQETQYF. In DNA, the CDR3 is TGCAGTGCCCCCCGGCACATACAAGAGACCCAGTACTTC. The gene calls are TRBV20-1 and TRBJ2-5, with no clear D. Deletions cut 6 bases from V and 2 bases from J, with 13 bases between. Germline lookup yields CDR1 DFQATT and CDR2 SNEGSKA (reference sequence). The CDR3 is 13 residues long.

This clonotype was detected a few times. The V gene is TRBV7-2, the J gene TRBJ1-2; no definite D call. The V gene lost 5 bases and the J gene lost 0 bases, with 13 bases spanning the gap. The CDR3 sequence is 15 residues long. Germline CDR1 SGHTA, CDR2 FQGNSA. CDR3 amino acids: CASSRPGESNYGYTF. Here the CDR3 DNA reads TGTGCCAGCAGCCGGCCCGGGGAATCTAACTATGGCTACACCTTC.

The chain combines TRBV28 with TRBJ2-7; D is uncertain. This CDR3 has 15 residues. Germline CDR1 reads MDHEN; CDR2 reads SYDVKM. The V end was cut by 5 bases, the J end by 2 bases, with 16 bases between. The CDR3 DNA reads as TGTGCCAGCAGTGGTCGTCGGAACCCAACCTACGAGCAGTACTTC. It specifies CASSGRRNPTYEQYF.

This clonotype was detected a few times. V and J are TRBV28 and TRBJ2-7; a possible D gene is TRBD1 (5 bases). The germline gives CDR1 MDHEN, CDR2 SYDVKM. This CDR3 spans 14 amino acids. V dropped 6 bases and J dropped 1 base, with 13 bases sitting between them. CDR3 sequence (DNA): TGTGCCAGCAGCTGGGATCCAGGGTCCTACGAGCAGTACTTC. It is translated as CASSWDPGSYEQYF.

This clonotype was recorded at least ten times. The chain uses TRBV5-1 and TRBJ2-5; D possibly corresponds to TRBD2 (5 bases). This CDR3 region has 13 residues. V was pared by 5 bases and J by 5 bases, with 13 bases between. CDR1 and CDR2 from the germline V gene are SGHRS and YFSETQ. In nucleotides, the CDR3 is TGCGCCAGCAGTTCAGCGACGGGGGAGACCCAGTACTTC. Residues: CASSSATGETQYF.

This clonotype was seen repeatedly, ten times or more. The gene calls are TRBV15 and TRBJ1-5, with D possibly TRBD1 on 6 matching bases. Trimming took off 0 bases at V and 3 bases at J, with 18 bases between the two ends. Germline V gene sequence: CDR1 LNHNV, CDR2 YYDKDF (reference sequence). This CDR3 is 18 amino acids long. CDR3 DNA sequence: TGTGCCACCAGCAGAGATCCCTCCCTCGGACAGATCAATCAGCCCCAGCATTTT. Protein: CATSRDPSLGQINQPQHF.

The chain recombines TRBV5-1 with TRBJ1-1; TRBD1 agrees at 7 bases. CDR1 SGHRS and CDR2 YFSETQ come from the germline V gene. The CDR3 runs to 14 residues. V lost 4 bases and J lost 6; bases outside the gene matches: 9. The CDR3 loop reads CASSGGQVSAEAFF. The CDR3 bases are TGCGCCAGCAGCGGAGGACAGGTTTCCGCTGAAGCTTTCTTT. Complete variable domain (other parts from reference TRBV5-1 and TRBJ1-1): KAGVTQTPRYLIKTRGQQVTLSCSPISGHRSVSWYQQTPGQGLQFLFEYFSETQRNKGNFPGRFSGRQFSNSRSEMNVSTLELGDSALYLCASSGGQVSAEAFFGQGTRLTVV.